The entry that follows covers one TCR beta chain sequence. These data belong to a study of beta chain features in type 1 diabetes. The CDR3 is 14 amino acids. Trimming pared 4 bases from V and 7 bases from J, leaving 15 bases between. Germline V gives CDR1 SGHRS, CDR2 YFSETQ. The isolated RNA, all of it, was reverse transcribed, so expressed TCRB transcripts were what got sequenced. Libraries were prepared by immunoSEQ multiplex PCR; TCRdb keeps only in-frame clonotypes and omits some of them. The repertoire holds 35,000 to 50,000 clones, with roughly 50% as singletons. The rearrangement uses TRBV5-1 and TRBJ2-1, with D hard to call. Sequencing was performed on stem cell memory CD4+ T cells from blood. The sequence derives from a woman aged 25 to 45 in good health. The CDR3 DNA is TGCGCCAGCAGCCCTCAGCTGGGCGAGAATGAGCAGTTCTTC. Translating gives CASSPQLGENEQFF.